The source of this T cell receptor beta chain is a study of OX40 agonist ivuxolimab in advanced cancers. To note about this clone: Its specificity is unknown.

Findings and caveats of the study: Both blood CD4+ and CD8+ T cells showed clonal growth by week 6 at 0.1 to 3.0 mg/kg.

Sequencing used immunoSEQ multiplex PCR; TCRdb keeps in-frame clones, though not all of them. The sample has some 55,000 clones; 60% to 80% are singletons. Germline V gene sequence: CDR1 LNHDA, CDR2 SQIVND (reference sequence). Deletions cut 11 bases from V and 4 bases from J, with 18 bases between. There are 13 residues in the CDR3. The TCR originated in an adult with an advanced solid tumor such as melanoma, head and neck, liver or kidney cancer. Sequencing was performed on CD4+ or CD8+ T cells sorted from blood, taken in a trial of the OX40 agonist ivuxolimab. This rearrangement joins TRBV19 to TRBJ2-7, with D perhaps matching TRBD1 (6 bases). CDR3 region: CAARGRGSYEQYF. CDR3 DNA sequence: TGTGCCGCCAGGGGCAGGGGATCATACGAGCAGTACTTC.